This T cell receptor (beta chain) was captured in a study of T cells in Graves' hyperthyroidism and ophthalmopathy. It was RNA transcripts that yielded the amplified TCR beta CDR3 regions. A first-round RT-PCR of the TCR CDR3 used the HTBI primer set. TCRdb passed the multiplex PCR reads through MiXCR, listing each CDR3 protein once. The data contain about 580,000 distinct CDR3 sequences, approximately 44% of them singletons. Uncontrolled infection, other autoimmune disease, pregnancy and lactation each barred patients from inclusion. Diagnostic assessment was based on clinical symptoms, serum thyroxine and TRAb, thyroid ultrasound and orbital computed tomography. With regard to this clonotype: Its antigen is not identified.

Findings of the study overall: Expanded thyroid clonotypes (above 0.001) were mostly also found in blood. With a median lead of approximately 6 months before onset, the model predicted ophthalmopathy.

The TCR was taken from a woman under 30 with Graves' hyperthyroidism. Sequencing input: peripheral blood or thyroid tissue (not recorded which).

The CDR3 loop reads CASSFQGLGMKQYF. The CDR3, as DNA: TGTGCCAGCAGTTTTCAGGGACTGGGAATGAAGCAGTACTTC. The genes are TRBV12-3 or TRBV12-4 and TRBJ2-7, with D perhaps matching TRBD2 (6 bases). V was clipped by 3 bases and J by 8 bases, with 17 bases between them. This CDR3 is built from 14 residues.